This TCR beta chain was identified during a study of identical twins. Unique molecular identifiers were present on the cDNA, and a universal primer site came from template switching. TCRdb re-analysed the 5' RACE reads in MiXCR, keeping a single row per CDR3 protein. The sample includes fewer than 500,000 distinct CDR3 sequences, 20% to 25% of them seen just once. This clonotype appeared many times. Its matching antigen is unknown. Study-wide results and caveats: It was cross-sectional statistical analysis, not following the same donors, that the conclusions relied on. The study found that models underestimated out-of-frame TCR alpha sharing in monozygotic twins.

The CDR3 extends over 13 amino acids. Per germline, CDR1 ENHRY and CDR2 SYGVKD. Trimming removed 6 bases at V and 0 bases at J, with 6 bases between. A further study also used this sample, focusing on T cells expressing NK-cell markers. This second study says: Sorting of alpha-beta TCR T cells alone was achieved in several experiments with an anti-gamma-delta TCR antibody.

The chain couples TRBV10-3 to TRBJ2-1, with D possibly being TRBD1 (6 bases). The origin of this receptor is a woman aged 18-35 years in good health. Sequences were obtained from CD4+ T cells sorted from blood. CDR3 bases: TGTGCCATCAGGGACAGCTCCTACAATGAGCAGTTCTTC. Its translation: CAIRDSSYNEQFF.